This T cell receptor beta chain was identified in a study of blood T cell repertoires in COVID-19. The CDR3 contains 15 residues. Germline assignment: CDR1 SNHLY and CDR2 FYNNEI. V lost 4 bases and J lost 7, with 17 bases in between. Generated by immunoSEQ multiplex PCR, the TCRdb table keeps only in-frame clones and is missing some. The data show over 45,000 clones, approximately 90% seen once. The V and J genes are TRBV2 and TRBJ2-1; D may be TRBD2 (7 bases). The receptor comes from a man aged 45-60 years with acute or convalescent COVID-19. Sequenced material: peripheral blood. The DNA for the CDR3 is TGTGCCAGCAGTGGCGGGGGCAGGGGTGGGAATGAGCAGTTCTTC. Translation gives CASSGGGRGGNEQFF. The entire variable domain, with the rest obtained from reference TRBV2 and TRBJ2-1, is as follows: EPEVTQTPSHQVTQMGQEVILRCVPISNHLYFYWYRQILGQKVEFLVSFYNNEISEKSEIFDDQFSVERPDGSNFTLKIRSTKLEDSAMYFCASSGGGRGGNEQFFGPGTRLTVL.